The clone carrying this T cell receptor beta chain was detected a few times. Its antigen is undetermined. These data come from a study of blood T cells in healthy people across ages. Overall study results and limits: PBMCs that were unsorted prevented a conclusive naive versus antigen-experienced comparison. Aged donors had fewer naive CD4+ cells and lower diversity than long-lived donors.

The authors isolated at least 6 million PBMCs per sample. For the second PCR, which ran for roughly 6 to 11 cycles, a sample-barcoded 5' primer and a J-beta primer mix were used. TCRdb ran MiXCR on the 5' RACE reads and lists one entry per CDR3 protein. The sample lists around 900,000 distinct CDR3 sequences, 51% occurring once. Sequenced sample: blood. The sequence was obtained from a woman in her sixties or seventies in good health.

The CDR3 reads CASSQERSGSREQYF. The CDR3 DNA follows: TGTGCCAGCAGCCAAGAGAGAAGCGGGAGTCGCGAGCAGTACTTC. The rearrangement joins TRBV4-2 to TRBJ2-7; 8 bases align to TRBD2. CDR3 length equals 15 residues. Germline lookup yields CDR1 LGHNA and CDR2 YNFKEQ. Losses at the gene ends were 0 bases for V and 6 bases for J; bases not matched to a gene: 7.